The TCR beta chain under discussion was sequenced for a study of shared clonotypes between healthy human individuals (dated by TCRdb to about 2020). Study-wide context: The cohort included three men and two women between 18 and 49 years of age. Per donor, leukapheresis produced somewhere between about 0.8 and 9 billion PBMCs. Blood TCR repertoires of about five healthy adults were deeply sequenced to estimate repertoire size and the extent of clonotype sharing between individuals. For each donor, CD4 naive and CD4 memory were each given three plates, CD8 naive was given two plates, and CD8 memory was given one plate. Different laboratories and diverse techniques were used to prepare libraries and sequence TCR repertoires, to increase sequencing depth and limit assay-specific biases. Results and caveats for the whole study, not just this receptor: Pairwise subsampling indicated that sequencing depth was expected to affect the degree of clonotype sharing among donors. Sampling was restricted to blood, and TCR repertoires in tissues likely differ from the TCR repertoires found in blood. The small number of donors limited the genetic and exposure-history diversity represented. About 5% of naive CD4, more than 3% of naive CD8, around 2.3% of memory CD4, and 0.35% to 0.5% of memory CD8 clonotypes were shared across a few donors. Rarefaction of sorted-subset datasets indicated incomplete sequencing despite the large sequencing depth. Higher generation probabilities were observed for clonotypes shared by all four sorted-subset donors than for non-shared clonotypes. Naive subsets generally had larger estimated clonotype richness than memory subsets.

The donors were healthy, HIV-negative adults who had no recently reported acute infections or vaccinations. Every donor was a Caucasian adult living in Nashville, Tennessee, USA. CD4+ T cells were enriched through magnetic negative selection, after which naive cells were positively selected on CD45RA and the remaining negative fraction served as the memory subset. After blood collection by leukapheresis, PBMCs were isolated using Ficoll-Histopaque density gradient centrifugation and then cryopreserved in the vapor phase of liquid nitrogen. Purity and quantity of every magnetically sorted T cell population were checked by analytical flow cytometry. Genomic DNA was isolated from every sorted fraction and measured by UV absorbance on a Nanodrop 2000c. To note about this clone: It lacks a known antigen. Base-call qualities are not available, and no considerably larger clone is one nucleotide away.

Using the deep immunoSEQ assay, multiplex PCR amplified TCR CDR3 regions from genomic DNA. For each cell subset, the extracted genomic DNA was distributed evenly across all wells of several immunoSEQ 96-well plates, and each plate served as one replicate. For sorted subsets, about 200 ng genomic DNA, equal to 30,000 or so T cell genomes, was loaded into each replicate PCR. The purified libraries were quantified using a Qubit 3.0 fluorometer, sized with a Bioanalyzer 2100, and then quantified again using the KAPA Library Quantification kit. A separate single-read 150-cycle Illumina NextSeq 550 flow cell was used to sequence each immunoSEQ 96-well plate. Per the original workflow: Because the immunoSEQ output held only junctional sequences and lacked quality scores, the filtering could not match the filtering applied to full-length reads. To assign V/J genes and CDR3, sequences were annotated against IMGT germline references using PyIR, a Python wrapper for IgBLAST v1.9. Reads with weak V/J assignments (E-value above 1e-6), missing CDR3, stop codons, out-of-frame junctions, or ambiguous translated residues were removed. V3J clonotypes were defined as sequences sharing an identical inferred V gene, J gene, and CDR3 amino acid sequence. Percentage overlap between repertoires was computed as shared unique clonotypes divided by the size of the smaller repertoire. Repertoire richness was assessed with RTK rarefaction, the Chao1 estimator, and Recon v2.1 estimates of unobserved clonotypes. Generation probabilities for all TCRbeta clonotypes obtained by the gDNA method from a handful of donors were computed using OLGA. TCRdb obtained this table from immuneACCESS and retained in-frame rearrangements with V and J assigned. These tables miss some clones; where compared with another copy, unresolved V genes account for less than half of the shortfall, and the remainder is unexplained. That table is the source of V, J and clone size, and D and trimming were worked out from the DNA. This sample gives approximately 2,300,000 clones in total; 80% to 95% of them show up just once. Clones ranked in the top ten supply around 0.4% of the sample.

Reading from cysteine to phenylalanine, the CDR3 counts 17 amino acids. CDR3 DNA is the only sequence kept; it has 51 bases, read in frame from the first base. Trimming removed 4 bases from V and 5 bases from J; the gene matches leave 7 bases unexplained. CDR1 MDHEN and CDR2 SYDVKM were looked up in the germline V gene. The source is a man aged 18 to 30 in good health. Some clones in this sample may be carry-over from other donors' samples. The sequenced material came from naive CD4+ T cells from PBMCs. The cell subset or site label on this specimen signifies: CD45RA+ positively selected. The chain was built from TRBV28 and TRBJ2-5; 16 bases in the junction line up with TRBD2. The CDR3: CASSSGTSGRARETQYF. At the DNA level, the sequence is TGTGCCAGCAGTTCGGGGACTAGCGGGAGGGCCAGGGAGACCCAGTACTTC. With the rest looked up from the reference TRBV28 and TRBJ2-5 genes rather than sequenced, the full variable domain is DVKVTQSSRYLVKRTGEKVFLECVQDMDHENMFWYRQDPGLGLRLIYFSYDVKMKEKGDIPEGYSVSREKKERFSLILESASTNQTSMYLCASSSGTSGRARETQYFGPGTRLLVL.